A selection of T cell receptor beta chains follows, all from one sample in a study of T cells in Graves' hyperthyroidism and ophthalmopathy. TCRdb re-analysed the multiplex PCR reads in MiXCR, keeping a single row per CDR3 protein. Of some 300,000 distinct CDR3 sequences in the sample, around 17% were seen once. The material sequenced was blood. Source of these receptors: a man younger than 40 with Graves' hyperthyroidism. Both conserved end residues are part of each CDR3. The D gene is left open where the match is weak. The size entry is marked missing in some rows and otherwise reads once, few, many or a size class.

len,abundance,d_gene,v_gene,j_gene,CDR3aa,CDR3nt
17,many,TRBD2,TRBV6-5,TRBJ2-1,CASSYRTSGRALNEQFF,TGTGCCAGCAGTTACCGGACTAGCGGGAGGGCCCTCAATGAGCAGTTCTTC
12,many,.,TRBV6-1,TRBJ2-7,CASTGQFYEQYF,TGTGCCAGCACCGGACAGTTCTACGAGCAGTACTTC
16,few,TRBD1,TRBV20-1,TRBJ1-6,CSARDNRGTYNSPLHF,TGCAGTGCTAGAGATAACAGGGGGACGTATAATTCACCCCTCCACTTT
15,many,.,TRBV12-3/TRBV12-4,TRBJ1-2,CASSQSMRGPFGYTF,TGTGCCAGCAGTCAGTCTATGCGGGGGCCATTTGGCTACACCTTC
14,.,.,TRBV6-1,TRBJ2-7,CASGGYLGDHEQYF,TGTGCCAGCGGGGGGTACCTAGGTGACCACGAGCAGTACTTC
16,many,TRBD2,TRBV5-1,TRBJ2-3,CASSPGTSGSTDTQYF,TGCGCCAGCAGCCCCGGGACTAGCGGAAGCACAGATACGCAGTATTTT
17,few,TRBD2,TRBV29-1,TRBJ2-3,CSVASSGRAFPTDTQYF,TGCAGCGTTGCGTCTAGCGGGAGGGCCTTCCCAACAGATACGCAGTATTTT
18,.,.,TRBV4-1,TRBJ2-1,CASSQDSLSSTREPEQFF,TGCGCCAGCAGCCAAGATAGCTTAAGCTCGACAAGGGAGCCTGAGCAGTTCTTC
12,many,TRBD2,TRBV20-1,TRBJ2-1,CSTSGFYNEQFF,TGCAGCACTAGCGGGTTCTACAATGAGCAGTTCTTC
11,many,.,TRBV20-1,TRBJ2-5,CSASFLETQYF,.
12,.,.,TRBV12-3/TRBV12-4,TRBJ2-7,CASSHRESGQYF,TGTGCCAGCAGCCACAGGGAGAGCGGGCAGTACTTC
14,many,.,TRBV15,TRBJ1-1,CATSRDTRNTEAFF,TGTGCCACCAGCAGAGATACGAGAAACACTGAAGCTTTCTTT
17,.,TRBD2,TRBV27,TRBJ2-3,CASSRPRLAGGPDTQYF,TGTGCCAGCAGTCGACCCCGTTTAGCGGGAGGGCCCGATACGCAGTATTTT
16,many,.,TRBV7-8,TRBJ2-7,CASSSFRTGTNYEQYF,TGTGCCAGCAGCTCGTTCCGGACAGGGACTAACTACGAGCAGTACTTC
14,.,TRBD1,TRBV19,TRBJ1-5,CASSMDRDNQPQHF,TGTGCCAGTAGTATGGACAGGGATAATCAGCCCCAGCATTTT
13,few,.,TRBV15,TRBJ1-1,CATNGRANTEAFF,TGTGCCACCAATGGCAGGGCGAACACTGAAGCTTTCTTT
16,.,TRBD2,TRBV20-1,TRBJ2-1,CSASPLAGPDLDEQFF,TGCAGTGCTAGCCCCTTAGCGGGGCCCGATTTAGATGAGCAGTTCTTC
11,many,.,TRBV7-6,TRBJ2-7,CASSPWYEQYF,TGTGCCAGCAGCCCTTGGTACGAGCAGTACTTC
12,many,.,TRBV7-2,TRBJ2-3,CASSFSSGTQYF,TGTGCCAGCAGCTTTAGTTCGGGTACGCAGTATTTT
11,many,TRBD1,TRBV11-3,TRBJ1-1,CASGGRGPAFF,TGTGCCAGCGGGGGCAGGGGGCCGGCTTTCTTT
11,few,.,TRBV29-1,TRBJ2-3,CSVEDAAAQYF,TGCAGCGTTGAAGATGCCGCCGCGCAGTATTTT
13,.,.,TRBV29-1,TRBJ1-4,CSVAGQGDEKLFF,TGCAGCGTTGCTGGGCAGGGAGATGAAAAACTGTTTTTT
13,few,.,TRBV27,TRBJ2-7,CASTGDASYEQYF,TGTGCCAGCACGGGAGACGCGTCCTACGAGCAGTACTTC
16,few,TRBD2,TRBV3-1,TRBJ2-7,CASSLLSGMTLHEQYF,TGTGCCAGCAGCCTCCTAAGCGGGATGACGCTCCACGAGCAGTACTTC
15,.,TRBD2,TRBV6-5,TRBJ2-1,CASSYQLAVYNEQFF,TGTGCCAGCAGTTACCAACTAGCGGTCTACAATGAGCAGTTCTTC
12,many,.,TRBV30,TRBJ1-5,CAWSAANQPQHF,TGTGCCTGGAGTGCAGCAAATCAGCCCCAGCATTTT
17,many,.,TRBV18,TRBJ2-3,CASSPPRTSKTTDTQYF,TGTGCCAGCTCACCACCGAGGACCTCCAAGACCACAGATACGCAGTATTTT
15,many,TRBD1,TRBV7-2,TRBJ2-3,CASQAGTGNRDTQYF,TGTGCCAGCCAAGCCGGGACAGGGAATCGAGATACGCAGTATTTT
16,many,.,TRBV12-3/TRBV12-4,TRBJ2-1,CASSLVSGLERNEQFF,TGTGCCAGCAGTTTAGTGTCGGGTCTCGAACGCAATGAGCAGTTCTTC
13,.,.,TRBV7-9,TRBJ1-4,CASSIQDSEKLFF,TGTGCCAGCAGCATCCAGGACAGCGAAAAACTGTTTTTT
14,many,.,TRBV7-9,TRBJ2-5,CASSLVVSQETQYF,TGTGCCAGCAGCTTAGTAGTATCCCAAGAGACCCAGTACTTC
17,.,TRBD2,TRBV20-1,TRBJ2-5,CSATSGSGAGAGETQYF,TGCAGTGCTACTAGCGGGAGTGGGGCCGGGGCTGGAGAGACCCAGTACTTC
13,.,.,TRBV6-1,TRBJ2-1,CASRAYEEGEQFF,TGTGCCAGCAGAGCATACGAGGAGGGTGAGCAGTTCTTC
14,many,.,TRBV5-1,TRBJ2-3,CASQDSLQADTQYF,TGCGCCAGCCAGGACAGTCTACAGGCAGATACGCAGTATTTT
14,few,TRBD2,TRBV6-5,TRBJ2-7,CASSYAGESYEQYF,TGTGCCAGCAGTTACGCGGGAGAGAGTTACGAGCAGTACTTC
16,many,.,TRBV7-3,TRBJ2-1,CASSFSGSDSYNEQFF,TGTGCCAGCAGCTTTTCGGGGTCCGACTCCTACAATGAGCAGTTCTTC
16,many,TRBD2,TRBV5-1,TRBJ2-2,CASSPVAGGPTGELFF,TGCGCCAGCAGCCCGGTAGCGGGAGGGCCGACCGGGGAGCTGTTTTTT
16,.,.,TRBV18,TRBJ1-1,CASSSTIFTENTEAFF,TGTGCCAGCTCATCAACGATTTTCACGGAGAACACTGAAGCTTTCTTT
13,.,.,TRBV5-4,TRBJ2-7,CASSLDRSQEQYF,TGTGCCAGCAGCTTGGACAGGTCCCAGGAGCAGTACTTC
14,few,.,TRBV25-1,TRBJ1-3,CASSDVTASNTIYF,TGTGCCAGCAGTGATGTGACAGCCTCAAACACCATATATTTT
18,many,TRBD2,TRBV10-1,TRBJ2-1,CASSPSVLAGGPYNEQFF,TGCGCCAGCAGTCCGAGCGTTCTAGCGGGAGGACCCTACAATGAGCAGTTCTTC
14,many,TRBD2,TRBV20-1,TRBJ2-7,CSALTSGRALEQYF,TGCAGTGCTTTGACTAGCGGGAGGGCCCTCGAGCAGTACTTC
13,few,.,TRBV29-1,TRBJ2-4,CSAQGLAKNIQYF,TGCAGCGCACAGGGCTTAGCCAAAAACATTCAGTACTTC